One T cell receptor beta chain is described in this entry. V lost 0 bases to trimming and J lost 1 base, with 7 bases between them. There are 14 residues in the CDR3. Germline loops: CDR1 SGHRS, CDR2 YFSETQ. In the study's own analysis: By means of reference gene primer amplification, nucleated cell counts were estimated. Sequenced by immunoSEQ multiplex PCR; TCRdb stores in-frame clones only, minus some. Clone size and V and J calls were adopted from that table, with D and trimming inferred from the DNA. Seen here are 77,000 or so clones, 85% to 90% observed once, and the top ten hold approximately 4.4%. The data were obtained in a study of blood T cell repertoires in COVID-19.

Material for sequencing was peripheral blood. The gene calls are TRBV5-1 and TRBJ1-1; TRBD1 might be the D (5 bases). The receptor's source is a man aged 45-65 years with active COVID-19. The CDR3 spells CASSLGQTNTEAFF. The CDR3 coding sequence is TGCGCCAGCAGCTTGGGACAGACGAACACTGAAGCTTTCTTT.